This TCR beta chain was captured by sequencing in a study of early T cells in non-severe SARS-CoV-2 infection. Study details: The sequenced material was bulk RNA from unsorted whole blood, and its chains were unpaired. General study points: VDJdb matching skewed toward anti-spike CD8 responses, missing private and CD4 specificities.

Note on this clonotype: Its antigen remains unknown.

Attachment of unique molecular identifiers was made to individual cDNA molecules. TCRdb called the 5' RACE reads again in MiXCR, with one record for every CDR3 protein. The sample contains tens of thousands of distinct CDR3 sequences, 12% of which appear only once. CDR1 MNHEY and CDR2 SVGEGT come from the germline V gene. The CDR3 has 11 residues. V was pared by 5 bases and J by 14 bases, with 15 bases between. The sequenced sample was whole blood, obtained at baseline. The sequence was collected from an adult who was a healthcare worker with PCR-confirmed SARS-CoV-2 infection or an uninfected control (not recorded which). The donor label of this sample is uncertain. The rearrangement uses TRBV6-2 or TRBV6-3 and TRBJ1-2, with a weak D call TRBD1 (5 bases). In nucleotides, the CDR3 is TGTGCCAGCAGTCACAAGGGACGTTCAACCTTC. Its protein product is CASSHKGRSTF.